The T cell receptor beta chain under discussion was sequenced for a study of T cell responses to AZD1222 COVID-19 vaccine. Study-wide results and limits: Vaccination with two AZD1222 doses was followed by a rise in Spike-specific TCR breadth and depth.

This clone was counted once. Its antigen is currently unknown. Measured with immunoSEQ multiplex PCR; TCRdb has only the in-frame clones, and not every one. This table holds about 130,000 clones, roughly 88% found once. Germline V gene data show CDR1 as SNHLY and CDR2 as FYNNEI. Trimming pared 9 bases from V and 5 bases from J, leaving 16 bases between. The CDR3 covers 14 residues. The chain recombines TRBV2 with TRBJ1-4; D perhaps matches TRBD1 (6 bases). The specimen was peripheral blood, collected on day 0 of AZD1222 vaccination. The receptor was derived from an adult in good health. DNA of the CDR3: TGTGCCAGTGAGGGAGACAGGACAAATGAAAAACTGTTTTTT. Its protein is CASEGDRTNEKLFF. The full variable domain, rest sourced from reference TRBV2 and TRBJ1-4, is EPEVTQTPSHQVTQMGQEVILRCVPISNHLYFYWYRQILGQKVEFLVSFYNNEISEKSEIFDDQFSVERPDGSNFTLKIRSTKLEDSAMYFCASEGDRTNEKLFFGSGTQLSVL.